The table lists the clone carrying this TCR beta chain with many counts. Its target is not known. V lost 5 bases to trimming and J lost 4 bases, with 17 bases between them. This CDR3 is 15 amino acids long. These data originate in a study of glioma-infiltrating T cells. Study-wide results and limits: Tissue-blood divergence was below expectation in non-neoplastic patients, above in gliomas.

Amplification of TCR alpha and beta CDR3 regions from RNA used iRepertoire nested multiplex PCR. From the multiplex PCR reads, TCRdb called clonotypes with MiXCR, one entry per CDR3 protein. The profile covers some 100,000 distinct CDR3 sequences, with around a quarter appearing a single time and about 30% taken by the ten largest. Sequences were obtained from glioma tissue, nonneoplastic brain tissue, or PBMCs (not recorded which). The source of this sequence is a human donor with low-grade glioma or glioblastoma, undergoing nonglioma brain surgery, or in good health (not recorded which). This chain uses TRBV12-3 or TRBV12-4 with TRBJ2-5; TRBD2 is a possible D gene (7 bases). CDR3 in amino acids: CASSTARGAGETQYF. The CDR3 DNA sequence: TGTGCCAGCAGTACGGCTCGGGGGGCCGGAGAGACCCAGTACTTC.